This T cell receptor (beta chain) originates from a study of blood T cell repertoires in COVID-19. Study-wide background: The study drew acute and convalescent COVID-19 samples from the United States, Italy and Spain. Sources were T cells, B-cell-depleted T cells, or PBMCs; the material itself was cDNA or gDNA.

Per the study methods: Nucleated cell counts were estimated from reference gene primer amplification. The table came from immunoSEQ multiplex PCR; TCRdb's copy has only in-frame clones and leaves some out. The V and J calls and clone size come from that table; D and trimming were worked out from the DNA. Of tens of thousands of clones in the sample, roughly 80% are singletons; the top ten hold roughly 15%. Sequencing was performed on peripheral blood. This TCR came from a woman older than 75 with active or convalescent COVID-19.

For the CDR3, the DNA is TGTGCCAGCAGTACAACCTTCTATGGCTACACCTTC. Amino acids: CASSTTFYGYTF. This chain connects TRBV28 to TRBJ1-2, with D unclear. The germline gives CDR1 MDHEN, CDR2 SYDVKM. CDR3 length: 12 residues. The V gene lost 5 bases and the J gene lost 4 bases, with 8 bases spanning the gap.